These 10 T cell receptor beta chains originate from one sample sequenced in a study of shared clonotypes between healthy human individuals. Data came from immunoSEQ multiplex PCR; TCRdb stores just in-frame clones and leaves some out. The sample includes fewer than 850,000 clones, 96% of them seen just once. The naive CD8 subset, CD45RO-negative cells positively selected for CCR7, excluded terminally differentiated effector memory CD45RA+ cells. The sequenced sample was naive CD8+ T cells sorted from blood. These receptors were obtained from a man aged 25-45 years in good health.

The chain uses TRBV9 and TRBJ2-7, with D uncertain. The CDR3 length is 13 residues. Germline V gene data show CDR1 as SGDLS and CDR2 as YYNGEE. The ends were cut back, 3 bases at V and 1 base at J, with 8 bases in the middle. The CDR3 region is CASSGPRSYEQYF. Written as DNA, the CDR3 is TGTGCCAGCAGCGGGCCCCGATCCTACGAGCAGTACTTC.

Turning to this clone: At the DNA level, this CDR3 is encoded by other sequences in the same sample as well. The V call is TRBV27, the J call TRBJ2-5; the D gene is possibly TRBD2 (6 bases). The CDR3 has 14 amino acids. V was pared by 1 base and J by 4 bases, with 10 bases between. Per the germline V gene, CDR1 is MNHEY and CDR2 is SMNVEV (reference sequence). The CDR3 here is CASSLLGGGETQYF. The CDR3 region has the DNA TGTGCCAGCAGTTTATTGGGGGGAGGAGAGACCCAGTACTTC.

The chain joins TRBV19 to TRBJ2-5; D uncertain. The CDR3 is made up of 15 amino acids. The germline CDR1 and CDR2 sequences are LNHDA and SQIVND (reference sequence). V lost 5 bases and J 0 bases, leaving 13 bases between the germline ends. The CDR3 nucleotides are TGTGCCAGTAGTGGCCGGGCTATCCACCAAGAGACCCAGTACTTC. Translation gives CASSGRAIHQETQYF.

This chain uses TRBV7-9 with TRBJ2-3; D call uncertain. Trimming cost V 8 bases and J 1 base, with 13 bases left between them. The CDR3 spans 14 residues. Germline lookup yields CDR1 SEHNR and CDR2 FQNEAQ (reference sequence). The CDR3 DNA sequence: TGTGCCAGCCGGAGTGGCGGCCGCACAGATACGCAGTATTTT. This codes for CASRSGGRTDTQYF. The full variable domain, completed using reference TRBV7-9 and TRBJ2-3, is DTGVSQNPRHKITKRGQNVTFRCDPISEHNRLYWYRQTLGQGPEFLTYFQNEAQLEKSRLLSDRFSAERPKGSFSTLEIQRTEQGDSAMYLCASRSGGRTDTQYFGPGTRLTVL.

The chain is built from TRBV7-6 and TRBJ2-3; 9 nucleotides line up with TRBD2. The CDR3 loop spans 14 amino acids. V lost 5 bases to trimming and J lost 6 bases; unmatched junction nucleotides: 6. Germline V gives CDR1 SGHVS, CDR2 FNYEAQ. In DNA form, the CDR3 reads TGTGCCAGCAGCCTCGCGGGGGGGGTCGATACGCAGTATTTT. Protein: CASSLAGGVDTQYF.

The CDR3 sequence: CSVEGNGDATYNEQFF. CDR3 in DNA: TGCAGCGTTGAAGGGAATGGGGACGCCACCTACAATGAGCAGTTCTTC. The J gene is TRBJ2-1, the V gene TRBV29-1; D assignment may be TRBD1 or TRBD2 (5 bases each). The germline V gene has CDR1 SQVTM and CDR2 ANQGSEA. Deletions cut 1 base from V and 2 bases from J, with 15 bases between. The CDR3 runs 16 residues.

The chain uses TRBV13 and TRBJ2-3; TRBD2 might be the D (6 bases). The CDR3 totals 14 residues. The V gene's germline CDR1 is PRHDT and CDR2 FYEKMQ (reference sequence). Trimming cost V 5 bases and J 2 bases, with 11 bases left between them. The CDR3 loop is CASSAGRDTDTQYF. CDR3 in DNA: TGTGCCAGCAGCGCCGGGCGGGACACAGATACGCAGTATTTT.

The rearrangement uses TRBV29-1 and TRBJ2-7, with TRBD2 identical over 12 bases. CDR1 is SQVTM, CDR2 ANQGSEA, per germline. The CDR3 is 15 residues long. V lost 6 bases and J lost 5; bases outside the gene matches: 11. The chain's CDR3 is CSVATSGSNLDEQYF. CDR3 coding DNA: TGCAGCGTCGCGACTAGCGGGAGTAATTTAGACGAGCAGTACTTC.

Regarding this clone: Germline and junction disagree at one end, which may indicate a read error. This chain joins TRBV7-9 and TRBJ1-1; TRBD1 aligns across 8 bases. The CDR3 length is 12 residues. Germline CDR1 SEHNR, CDR2 FQNEAQ (reference sequence). CDR3 residues: CASSASGGSCLF. CDR3 nucleotides: TGTGCCAGCAGCGCCTCAGGGGGCTCTTGCCTGTTT.

The rearrangement joins TRBV7-9 to TRBJ2-7, with D unresolved. The CDR3 is 13 amino acids. The germline CDR1 and CDR2 sequences are SEHNR and FQNEAQ (reference sequence). V lost 1 base to trimming and J lost 5 bases, with 9 bases between them. The chain's CDR3 is CASSLGRPDEQYF. The CDR3 DNA is TGTGCCAGCAGCTTAGGACGCCCCGACGAGCAGTACTTC.